Listed below are T cell receptor beta chains from one sample, sequenced in a study of blood T cells in healthy people across ages. Each CDR3 protein gets one entry after TCRdb re-called the 5' RACE reads with MiXCR. The table records approximately 1.5 million distinct CDR3 sequences, 30% to 40% of them present only once. Sequencing was performed on blood. The receptor set was obtained from a woman younger than 45 in good health. CDR3s leave out the opening cysteine and the closing phenylalanine or tryptophan.

v_gene,CDR3aa
TRBV7-9,ASSLSTRSNQPQH
TRBV7-9,ASSHGQSSYEQY
TRBV3-1,ASSQGSGINQPQH
TRBV6-1,ASSTGLAGRDTQY
TRBV15,ATSEGTSGRNTDTQY
TRBV4-1,ASSQGFDRAYSYEQY
TRBV25-1,ASSREDRGVDWKGNEQF
TRBV4-1,VSSPPSTGYT
TRBV2,ASTSEIEQF
TRBV7-3,ASSSDSTSTDTQY
TRBV28,ASSPLGRGLYNEQF
TRBV7-3,ASSLLGRGGGNEQF
TRBV3-1,ASSAWGNEQF
TRBV5-1,ASSPSGGFSYEQY
TRBV29-1,SVVGRGLYEQY
TRBV20-1,SARPGGGSPNEQF
TRBV28,ASSSPISGPYEQY
TRBV7-9,ASSPLSGSTYEQY
TRBV7-9,ASSSPSHAGSSYNEQF
TRBV29-1,SGRENEKLF
TRBV9,ASSVQAASTGTQY
TRBV3-1,ASSPGLAGVHEQF
TRBV29-1,SVEAGGEDTQY
TRBV5-1,ASSSSGAAEQY
TRBV5-5,ASSLRMSGMTSVDTQY
TRBV7-9,ASSAGNGGTYNEQF